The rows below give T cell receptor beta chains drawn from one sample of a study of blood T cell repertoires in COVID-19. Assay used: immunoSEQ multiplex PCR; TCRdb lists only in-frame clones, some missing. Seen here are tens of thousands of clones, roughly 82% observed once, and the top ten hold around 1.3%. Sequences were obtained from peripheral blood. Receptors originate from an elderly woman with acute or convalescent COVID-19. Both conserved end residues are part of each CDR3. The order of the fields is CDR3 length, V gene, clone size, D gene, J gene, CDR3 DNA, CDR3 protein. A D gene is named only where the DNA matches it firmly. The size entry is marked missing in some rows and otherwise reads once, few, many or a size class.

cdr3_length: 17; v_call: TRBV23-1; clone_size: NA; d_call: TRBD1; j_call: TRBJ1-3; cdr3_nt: TGCGCCGCGAACAGGGGTTCAGTCCCAGATGGCGGAAACACCATATATTTT; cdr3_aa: CAANRGSVPDGGNTIYF
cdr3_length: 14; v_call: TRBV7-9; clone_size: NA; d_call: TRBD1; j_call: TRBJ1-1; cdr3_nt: TGTGCCAGCAGCTCCCAGGGGGGCATTAGTGAAGCTTTCTTT; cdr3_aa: CASSSQGGISEAFF
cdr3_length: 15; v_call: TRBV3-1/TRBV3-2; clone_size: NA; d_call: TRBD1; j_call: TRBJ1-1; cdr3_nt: TGTGCCAGCAGCTTTCCGGGACAGGGTACCACTGAAGCTTTCTTT; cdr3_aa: CASSFPGQGTTEAFF
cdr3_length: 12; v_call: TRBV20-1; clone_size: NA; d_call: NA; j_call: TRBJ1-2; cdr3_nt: TGCAGTGCTAGTTACAAGGGAGGGGGCTACACCTTC; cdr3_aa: CSASYKGGGYTF
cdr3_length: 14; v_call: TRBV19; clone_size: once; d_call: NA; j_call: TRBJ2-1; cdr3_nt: TGTGCCAGTAGTCCCCGAGGCCGTGGAGATGAGCAGTTCTTC; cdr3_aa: CASSPRGRGDEQFF
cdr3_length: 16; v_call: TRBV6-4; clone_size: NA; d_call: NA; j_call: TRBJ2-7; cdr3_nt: TGTGCCAGCCCAGAGGTTAGCGCGGGACGGGACTACGAGCAGTACTTC; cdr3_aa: CASPEVSAGRDYEQYF
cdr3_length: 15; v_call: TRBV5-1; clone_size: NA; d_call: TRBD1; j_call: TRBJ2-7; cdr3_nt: TGCGCCAGCAGCTTGGAAGGACAGGGGGCGGACGAGCAGTACTTC; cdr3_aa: CASSLEGQGADEQYF
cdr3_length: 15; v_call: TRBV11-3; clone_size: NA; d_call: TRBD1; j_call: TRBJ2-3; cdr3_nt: TGTGCCAGCAGCGGTGACAGGGGGCGGCCAGATACGCAGTATTTT; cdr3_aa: CASSGDRGRPDTQYF
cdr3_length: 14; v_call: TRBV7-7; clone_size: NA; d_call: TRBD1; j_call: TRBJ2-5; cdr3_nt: TGTGCCAGCAGCTCAGGCCAGGGGGCGAAGACCCAGTACTTC; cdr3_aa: CASSSGQGAKTQYF
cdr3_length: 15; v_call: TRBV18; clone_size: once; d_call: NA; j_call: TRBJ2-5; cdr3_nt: TGTGCCAGCTCACTAATTTCGGGAATCCGGGAGACCCAGTACTTC; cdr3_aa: CASSLISGIRETQYF
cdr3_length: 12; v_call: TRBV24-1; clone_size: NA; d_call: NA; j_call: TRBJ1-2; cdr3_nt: TGTGCCACCAGTGATTTATCTTCGGGCTACACCTTC; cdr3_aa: CATSDLSSGYTF
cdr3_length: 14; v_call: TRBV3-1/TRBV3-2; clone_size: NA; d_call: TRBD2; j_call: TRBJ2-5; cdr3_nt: TGTGCCAGCAGCCCACGGACTAGCGGGGTGACCCAGTACTTC; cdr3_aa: CASSPRTSGVTQYF
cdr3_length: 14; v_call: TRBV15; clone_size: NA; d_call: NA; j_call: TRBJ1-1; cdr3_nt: TGTGCCACCAGCAGAGTCCGGGGTTCCCCTGAAGCTTTCTTT; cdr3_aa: CATSRVRGSPEAFF
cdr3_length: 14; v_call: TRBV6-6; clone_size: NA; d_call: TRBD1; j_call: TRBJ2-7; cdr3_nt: TGTGCCAGCAGAGCGAGACAGGGGTCCTACGAGCAGTACTTC; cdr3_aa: CASRARQGSYEQYF
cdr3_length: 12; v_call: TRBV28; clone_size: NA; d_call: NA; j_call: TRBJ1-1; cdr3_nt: TGTGCCAGCTTCTTGTGGAACACTGAAGCTTTCTTT; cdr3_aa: CASFLWNTEAFF
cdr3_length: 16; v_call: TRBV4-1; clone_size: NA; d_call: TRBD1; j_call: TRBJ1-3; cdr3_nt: TGCGCCAGCAGCCATCCCGGACAGGGGAATGCAAACACCATATATTTT; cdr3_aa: CASSHPGQGNANTIYF
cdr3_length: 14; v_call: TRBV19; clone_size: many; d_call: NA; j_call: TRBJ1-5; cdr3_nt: TGTGCCAGTAGTATAGGGATGGGGGGTCAGCCCCAGCATTTT; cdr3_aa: CASSIGMGGQPQHF
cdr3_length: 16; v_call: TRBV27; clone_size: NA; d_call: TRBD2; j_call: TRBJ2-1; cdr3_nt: TGTGCCAGCAGCCCGGGACTAGCGGGAGTAGAGGATGAGCAGTTCTTC; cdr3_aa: CASSPGLAGVEDEQFF
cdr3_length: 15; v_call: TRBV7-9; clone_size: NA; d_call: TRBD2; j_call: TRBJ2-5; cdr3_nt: TGTGCCAGCAGCCATTTTCTAGCGGGCCAAGAGACCCAGTACTTC; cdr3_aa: CASSHFLAGQETQYF
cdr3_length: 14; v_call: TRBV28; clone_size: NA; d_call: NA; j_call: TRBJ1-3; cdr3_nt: TGTGCCAGCAGTTCAGGGGCGATGGGAAACACCATATATTTT; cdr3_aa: CASSSGAMGNTIYF
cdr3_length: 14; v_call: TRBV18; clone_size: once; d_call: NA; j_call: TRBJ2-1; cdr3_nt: TGTGCCAGCTCAGGTAGCGCTCTCTACAATGAGCAGTTCTTC; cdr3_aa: CASSGSALYNEQFF
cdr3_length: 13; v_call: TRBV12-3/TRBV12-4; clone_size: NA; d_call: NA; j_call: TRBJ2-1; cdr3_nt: TGTGCCAGCAGTTATGTCCAGAACAATGAGCAGTTCTTC; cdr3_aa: CASSYVQNNEQFF
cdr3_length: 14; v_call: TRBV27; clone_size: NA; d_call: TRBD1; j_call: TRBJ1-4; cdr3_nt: TGTGCCAGCAGTAGGACAGGGGATGATGAAAAACTGTTTTTT; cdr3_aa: CASSRTGDDEKLFF
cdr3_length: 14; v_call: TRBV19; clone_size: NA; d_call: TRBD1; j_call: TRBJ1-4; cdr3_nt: TGTGCCAGTACCGCAGACAGGGGTTATGAAAAACTGTTTTTT; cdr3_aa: CASTADRGYEKLFF
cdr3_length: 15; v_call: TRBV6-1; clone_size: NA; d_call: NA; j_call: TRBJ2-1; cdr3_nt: TGTGCCAGCATTAATAGTAGAGGTTCTGACAATGAGCAGTTCTTC; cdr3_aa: CASINSRGSDNEQFF
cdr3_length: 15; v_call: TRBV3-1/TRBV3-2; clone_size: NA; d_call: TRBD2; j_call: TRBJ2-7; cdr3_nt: TGTGCCAGCAGCCCCGGACTAGCGGGACAATACGAGCAGTACTTC; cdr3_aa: CASSPGLAGQYEQYF
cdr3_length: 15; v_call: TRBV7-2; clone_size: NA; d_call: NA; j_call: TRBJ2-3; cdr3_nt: TGTGCCAGCAGCCCCGGGACTTATCCAACAGATACGCAGTATTTT; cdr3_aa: CASSPGTYPTDTQYF
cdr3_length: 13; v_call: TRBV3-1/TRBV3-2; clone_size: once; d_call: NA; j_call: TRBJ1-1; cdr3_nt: TGTGCCAGCAGCCAAGATCTCGGCAGGGGAGCTTTCTTT; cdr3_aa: CASSQDLGRGAFF
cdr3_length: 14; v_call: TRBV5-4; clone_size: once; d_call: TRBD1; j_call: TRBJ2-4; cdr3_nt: TGTGCCAGCAGCTTCGGACAGGTGGAAAACATTCAGTACTTC; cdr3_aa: CASSFGQVENIQYF
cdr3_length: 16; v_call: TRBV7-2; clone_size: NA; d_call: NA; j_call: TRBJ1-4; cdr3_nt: TGTGCCAGCAGTATCAACCCAGGGGCCGCCGGTGAAAAACTGTTTTTT; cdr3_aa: CASSINPGAAGEKLFF
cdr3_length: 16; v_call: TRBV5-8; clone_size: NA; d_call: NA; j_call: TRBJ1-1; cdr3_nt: TGTGCCAGCAGCTCCGGGACACCCAGCCGGAACACTGAAGCTTTCTTT; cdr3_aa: CASSSGTPSRNTEAFF
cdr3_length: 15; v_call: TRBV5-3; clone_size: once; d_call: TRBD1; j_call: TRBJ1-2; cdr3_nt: TGTGCCAGGAATTCACAGGGGGCTATTATTTATGGCTACACCTTC; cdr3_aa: CARNSQGAIIYGYTF
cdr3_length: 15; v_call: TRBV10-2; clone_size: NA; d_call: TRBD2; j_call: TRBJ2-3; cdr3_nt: TGCGCCAGCAGGCCGGGACTAGCGGGCACAGATACGCAGTATTTT; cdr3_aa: CASRPGLAGTDTQYF
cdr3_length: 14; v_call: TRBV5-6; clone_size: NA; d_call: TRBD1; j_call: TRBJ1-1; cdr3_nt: TGTGCCAGCAGGAAGACAGGGAAGAACACTGAAGCTTTCTTT; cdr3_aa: CASRKTGKNTEAFF
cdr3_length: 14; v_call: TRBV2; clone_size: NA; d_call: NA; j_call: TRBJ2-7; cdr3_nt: TGTGCCAGCAGTGAGAGAGGGAGCTCCTACGAGCAGTACTTC; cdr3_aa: CASSERGSSYEQYF
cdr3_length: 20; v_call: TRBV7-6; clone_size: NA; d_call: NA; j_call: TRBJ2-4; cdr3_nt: TGTGCCAGCAGCCTAGAGTGGAGACAGGAGAATTTTCTAGCCAAAAACATTCAGTACTTC; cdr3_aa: CASSLEWRQENFLAKNIQYF